A selection of T cell receptor beta chains follows, all from one sample in a study of blood T cell repertoires in COVID-19. The protocol was immunoSEQ multiplex PCR, while the TCRdb copy is restricted to in-frame clones and leaves out a portion. The sample has about 330,000 clones, approximately 88% seen once; the top ten hold 5% to 6%. Sequencing was performed on PBMCs or T cells enriched from blood (not recorded which). These receptors came from a man between 25 and 39 years old who had recovered from COVID-19. The CDR3 runs from the conserved cysteine through the conserved F or W. The D gene is left open where the match is weak. The size field is filled for only some rows; it gives once, few, many or a size class.

len: 15; v_gene: TRBV9; j_gene: TRBJ1-3; abundance: NA; d_gene: TRBD1; CDR3aa: CASSGTGVFGNTIYF; CDR3nt: TGTGCCAGCAGCGGCACAGGGGTTTTTGGAAACACCATATATTTT
len: 13; v_gene: TRBV2; j_gene: TRBJ2-5; abundance: once; d_gene: NA; CDR3aa: CASTRGPDETQYF; CDR3nt: TGTGCCAGCACGCGGGGGCCCGATGAGACCCAGTACTTC
len: 17; v_gene: TRBV11-2; j_gene: TRBJ2-6; abundance: few; d_gene: NA; CDR3aa: CASSFILGSSGANVLTF; CDR3nt: TGTGCCAGCAGCTTCATTTTAGGGAGCTCTGGGGCCAACGTCCTGACTTTC
len: 15; v_gene: TRBV28; j_gene: TRBJ1-1; abundance: once; d_gene: NA; CDR3aa: CASESPRGTYTEAFF; CDR3nt: TGTGCCAGCGAATCTCCGAGAGGGACTTACACTGAAGCTTTCTTT
len: 15; v_gene: TRBV5-1; j_gene: TRBJ2-3; abundance: NA; d_gene: TRBD2; CDR3aa: CASSLERGGTDTQYF; CDR3nt: TGCGCCAGCAGCTTGGAACGGGGGGGAACAGATACGCAGTATTTT
len: 14; v_gene: TRBV5-6; j_gene: TRBJ2-1; abundance: once; d_gene: NA; CDR3aa: CASNQYRSHNEQFF; CDR3nt: TGTGCCAGCAATCAGTACAGGAGCCACAATGAGCAGTTCTTC
len: 15; v_gene: TRBV2; j_gene: TRBJ2-2; abundance: NA; d_gene: NA; CDR3aa: CASRPLVLQTGELFF; CDR3nt: TGTGCCAGCAGGCCCCTGGTTCTCCAGACCGGGGAGCTGTTTTTT
len: 15; v_gene: TRBV6-5; j_gene: TRBJ2-5; abundance: NA; d_gene: TRBD2; CDR3aa: CASILGGRGQETQYF; CDR3nt: TGTGCCAGCATCCTGGGAGGGAGGGGCCAAGAGACCCAGTACTTC
len: 15; v_gene: TRBV11-2; j_gene: TRBJ2-1; abundance: NA; d_gene: NA; CDR3aa: CASSLDGGPYNEQFF; CDR3nt: TGTGCCAGCAGCTTGGACGGGGGGCCATACAATGAGCAGTTCTTC
len: 12; v_gene: TRBV30; j_gene: TRBJ2-7; abundance: NA; d_gene: NA; CDR3aa: CASGQQHYEQYF; CDR3nt: TGTGCCTCAGGACAGCAACACTACGAGCAGTACTTC
len: 15; v_gene: TRBV28; j_gene: TRBJ1-1; abundance: NA; d_gene: TRBD1; CDR3aa: CASTGGAYLNTEAFF; CDR3nt: TGTGCCAGCACAGGGGGCGCGTATTTGAACACTGAAGCTTTCTTT
len: 15; v_gene: TRBV19; j_gene: TRBJ2-7; abundance: NA; d_gene: TRBD1; CDR3aa: CASSGQGAPGYEQYF; CDR3nt: TGTGCCAGTAGTGGCCAGGGGGCCCCCGGGTACGAGCAGTACTTC
len: 18; v_gene: TRBV3-1/TRBV3-2; j_gene: TRBJ2-1; abundance: once; d_gene: TRBD2; CDR3aa: CASSQDRSGGVTLGEQFF; CDR3nt: TGTGCCAGCAGCCAAGATCGTAGCGGGGGGGTAACTTTGGGTGAGCAGTTCTTC